This T cell receptor beta chain derives from a study of blood T cells in healthy people across ages (dated by TCRdb to the mid-2010s). With regard to the full study: In model experiments, template switching captured about one uniquely barcoded TCR beta cDNA molecule for every two T cells. Age-related changes in TCR beta repertoire diversity were measured in the study by deep sequencing normalized with unique cDNA molecular identifiers. The donors were divided into four age groups: young (average around 16 years), middle-aged (roughly 40), aged (under 70) and long-lived (around 87). Donors of different ages were randomly distributed across sequencing lanes to avoid experimental bias. Using the same blood draw, the study looked at two additional independent replicas of 1 million unique cDNA reads for two donors, one aged 18 to 30 and the other aged 80 or older.

Donors were 30 to 45 systemically healthy Caucasian individuals from Russia aged about 6 to 100 years. Each donor gave approximately 9.4 milliliters of peripheral blood, drawn into EDTA-treated Vacutainer tubes. Ficoll-Paque density-gradient centrifugation was used to isolate PBMCs, with at least 7 million per sample. Trizol reagent was used to extract total RNA from the PBMCs, yielding at least 6 micrograms per sample. The percentages of naive CD45RAhigh/CD27high T cells were determined by flow cytometry on a PBMC aliquot from every donor. Study-wide findings and limitations: Observed TCR beta diversity per million T cells fell roughly linearly with age, and a significant reduction was already apparent by age around 36. The CMV infection status of donors was not known, potentially confounding age-related changes in expanded clonotypes. Conclusive comparison of naive and antigen-experienced compartments was prevented by the profiling of bulk unsorted PBMCs. The percentage of naive T cells measured by flow cytometry correlated strongly with observed TCR beta diversity. Compared with the aged group, more naive CD4+ T cells, fewer expanded clones and increased TCR diversity were shown by the long-lived group, suggesting age selection. Estimates of total diversity based on one million sequenced T cells were considered lower bounds and underestimates.

Turning to this clonotype: Its antigen target is currently unknown. Base-call qualities are not available, and no considerably larger clone is one nucleotide away.

The library relied on 5' RACE. For sequencing, an Illumina HiSeq 2500 was employed. A second PCR of about 7 to 12 cycles was run with a J-beta primer mix and a sample-barcoded 5' primer. A unique molecular identifier was introduced onto each TCR beta cDNA molecule by a template-switch 5' adaptor carrying 12 random nucleotides. Each sample yielded at least 2.5 million CDR3-containing paired-end reads. All of the RNA was converted into first-strand cDNA using the Mint cDNA synthesis kit, with a TRBC-specific oligonucleotide serving as the primer. Following uracil-DNA glycosylase treatment, all cDNA underwent a first 18-cycle PCR with the universal primers M1SS and BC2_uni_R. The study's own analysis went as follows. For normalization, 1 million high-quality reads, each with a distinct molecular identifier, were randomly selected from each sample. Reads sharing molecular identifiers were discarded rather than binned into consensus sequences. CDR3 identification, clonotype clustering and error correction used MiTCR with a Q25 quality threshold and the strictest error-elimination algorithm. A nonparametric unseen species model with Euler transformation was used to estimate a lower bound on total TCR beta diversity. TCRdb took the public reads, trimmed them with fastp at Q25, ran MiXCR for clone calling and kept in-frame beta chains. CDR3 protein duplicates are merged, each entry listing the most common genes and DNA. For this entry, the V and J calls and clone size follow TCRdb and not the study's own pipeline. A total of around 1.7 million distinct CDR3 sequences appear in this sample, 28% of them only once. The top ten hold 7.7% of the sample.

The junction carries 6 bases between V and J, which are trimmed by 0 bases and 9 bases respectively. The CDR3, cysteine through phenylalanine, is 12 amino acids long. Solely the CDR3 DNA is kept, with 36 bases framed from the first base. Via the germline V gene, CDR1 is SGHDN and CDR2 FVKESK. The rearranged chain carries TRBV14 and TRBJ2-1; the D gene identity is not certain. Sequences were obtained from blood. The clonotype was recovered from a woman aged 30 to 39 in good health. CDR3 region: CASSQDWLEQFF. The DNA sequence is TGTGCCAGCAGCCAAGATTGGCTTGAGCAGTTCTTC.